This TCR beta chain was captured in a study of blood T cell repertoires in COVID-19. This clone was seen a single time. Germline V gene sequence: CDR1 WSHSY, CDR2 SAAADI. The ends were cut back, 8 bases at V and 9 bases at J, with 20 bases in the middle. This CDR3 region has 14 residues. Assay used: immunoSEQ multiplex PCR; TCRdb lists only in-frame clones, some missing. The sample shows roughly 250,000 clones, approximately 80% of them seen only once. Sequencing was performed on peripheral blood. The receptor was derived from a woman in her thirties or forties with active or convalescent COVID-19. The gene calls are TRBV10-2 and TRBJ1-5, with TRBD1 as a possible D gene (5 bases). As DNA, the CDR3 is TGCGCCAGCCAGGCGGGGGACGGGTTGTGGCCCCAGCATTTT. This codes for CASQAGDGLWPQHF.